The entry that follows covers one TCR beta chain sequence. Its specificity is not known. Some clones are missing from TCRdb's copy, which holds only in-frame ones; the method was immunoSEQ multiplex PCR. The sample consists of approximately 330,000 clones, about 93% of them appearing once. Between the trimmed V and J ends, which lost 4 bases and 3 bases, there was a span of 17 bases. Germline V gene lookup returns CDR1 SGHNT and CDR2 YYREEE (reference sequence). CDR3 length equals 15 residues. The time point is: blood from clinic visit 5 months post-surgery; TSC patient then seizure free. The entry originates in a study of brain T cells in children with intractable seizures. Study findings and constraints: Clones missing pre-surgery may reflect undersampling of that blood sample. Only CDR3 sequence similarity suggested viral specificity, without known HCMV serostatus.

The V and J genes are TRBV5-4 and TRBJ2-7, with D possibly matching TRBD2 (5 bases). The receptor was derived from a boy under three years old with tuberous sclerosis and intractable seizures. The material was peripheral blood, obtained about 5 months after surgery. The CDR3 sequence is CASSPPGYGNYEQYF. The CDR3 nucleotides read TGTGCCAGCAGCCCCCCGGGCTACGGGAACTACGAGCAGTACTTC. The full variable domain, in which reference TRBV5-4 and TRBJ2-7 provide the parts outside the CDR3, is ETGVTQSPTHLIKTRGQQVTLRCSSQSGHNTVSWYQQALGQGPQFIFQYYREEENGRGNFPPRFSGLQFPNYSSELNVNALELDDSALYLCASSPPGYGNYEQYFGPGTRLTVT.